This T cell receptor beta chain appears in the sequencing data of a study of regulatory T cells in long-lasting Graves disease. The sample holds many counts of this clonotype. Germline-derived CDR1 and CDR2 are KGHDR and SFDVKD. The CDR3 is 13 amino acids. The V gene lost 10 bases and the J gene lost 12 bases, with 18 bases spanning the gap. Time point described: newly diagnosed GD, antithyroid drugs for less than 3 months. After RNA was extracted from PBMCs, the TCR library was made from it. With iRepertoire HTBI primers and Arm-PCR of CDR3 regions, TCR beta libraries were built. From the multiplex PCR reads, TCRdb called clonotypes with MiXCR, one entry per CDR3 protein. Here the sample spans a few hundred thousand distinct CDR3 sequences, approximately 15% being singletons. These data were also filed under a second study, of T cells in Graves' hyperthyroidism and ophthalmopathy. That work contributes: First-round RT-PCR with HTBI primers amplified the TCR CDR3 region.

Material: peripheral blood mononuclear cells (PBMCs), obtained at new diagnosis, from a patient treated with antithyroid drugs. This receptor was taken from a woman aged 40 to 49 with Graves disease. V and J are TRBV24-1 and TRBJ1-6, with unresolved D. The CDR3 DNA reads as TGTGCCACAGCCGGGCCCTCAGGCCAACCCCTCCACTTT. Translating gives CATAGPSGQPLHF.